The 27 T cell receptor beta chains below come from one sample, sequenced in a study of cytomegalovirus exposure and HLA in healthy donors. The repertoire was sequenced with immunoSEQ multiplex PCR; TCRdb's copy has only in-frame clones and lacks some. Of some 340,000 clones in the sample, about nine tenths were seen once. The sequenced sample consisted of PBMCs. The receptors here all came from a woman in her thirties in good health and CMV-seropositive.

CDR3: CASSSSWGRQETQYF. For the CDR3, the DNA is TGTGCCAGCAGTTCTAGTTGGGGACGTCAAGAGACCCAGTACTTC. J is TRBJ2-5 and V is TRBV27, with D perhaps being TRBD1 or TRBD2 (5 bases each). This CDR3 has 15 amino acids. Trimming stripped 4 bases from V and 2 bases from J, with 14 bases between. CDR1 and CDR2 (germline): MNHEY, SMNVEV (reference sequence).

V gene TRBV6-6 combines with J gene TRBJ1-1; the match to TRBD1 covers 8 bases. Germline CDR1 reads MNHNY; CDR2 reads SVGAGI (reference sequence). There are 14 residues in the CDR3. V gave up 6 bases and J gave up 6 bases; unmatched junction bases: 9. The CDR3 DNA follows: TGTGCCAGCAGCTCCGGGACAGGACCATCTGAAGCTTTCTTT. Translating gives CASSSGTGPSEAFF.

The chain recombines TRBV30 with TRBJ2-1; tentative D call: TRBD2 (5 bases). Trimming stripped 4 bases from V and 9 bases from J, with 19 bases between. Germline V gives CDR1 GTSNPN, CDR2 SVGIG (reference sequence). The CDR3 has 14 residues. The CDR3: CAWTEGLSVGEQFF. Written as DNA, the CDR3 is TGTGCCTGGACTGAGGGTCTGAGTGTCGGTGAGCAGTTCTTC.

This sequence joins TRBV28 and TRBJ1-4, with a tentative D call TRBD1 (5 bases). Per the germline V gene, CDR1 is MDHEN and CDR2 is SYDVKM. V was shortened by 7 bases and J by 11 bases, with 14 bases between the two germline ends. This CDR3 has 12 residues. The DNA of the CDR3 is TGTGCCAGCACCGTAGTCGGGGCGAAACTGTTTTTT. It encodes CASTVVGAKLFF.

This clone was counted between two and nine times. The chain recombines TRBV25-1 with TRBJ1-2, with 7 bases identical to TRBD1. The junction had 9 bases not matched to a gene; V was cut back by 4 bases and J by 4 bases. The CDR3 is made up of 15 amino acids. CDR1 MGHDK and CDR2 SYGVNS come from the germline V gene. The chain's CDR3 is CASSGRDSLSYGYTF. CDR3 nucleotide sequence: TGTGCCAGCAGTGGCCGGGACAGCCTAAGCTATGGCTACACCTTC.

The V gene is TRBV9, the J gene TRBJ1-2; D is possibly TRBD1 (5 bases). The V and J ends lost 0 bases and 2 bases respectively, with 14 bases between them. The CDR3 is made up of 16 amino acids. The V gene's germline CDR1 is SGDLS and CDR2 YYNGEE. The CDR3 bases are TGTGCCAGCAGCGTAGATATAGGGGTCAGAAACTATGGCTACACCTTC. Translating gives CASSVDIGVRNYGYTF.

The chain is built from TRBV7-9 and TRBJ2-7, with D unclear. V dropped 5 bases and J dropped 6 bases, with 17 bases sitting between them. This CDR3 contains 14 residues. Germline V lookup: CDR1 SEHNR, CDR2 FQNEAQ (reference sequence). This CDR3 is CASSPQTWGSEQYF. CDR3 sequence (DNA): TGTGCCAGCAGCCCGCAAACCTGGGGAAGCGAGCAGTACTTC.

The chain uses TRBV5-4 and TRBJ2-3; D is ambiguous. This CDR3 is 15 amino acids long. In germline, CDR1 is SGHNT, CDR2 YYREEE (reference sequence). V was pared by 0 bases and J by 2 bases, with 10 bases between. The CDR3 loop is CASSLELSFTDTQYF. The CDR3 nucleotides read TGTGCCAGCAGCTTGGAGCTTAGTTTCACAGATACGCAGTATTTT.

The CDR3 loop reads CSFCSGQGSCTEAFF. CDR3 in DNA: TGCAGCTTCTGTTCGGGACAGGGGAGTTGCACTGAAGCTTTCTTT. The V call is TRBV29-1, the J call TRBJ1-1, with 10 bases identical to TRBD1. The CDR3 is 15 residues long. V shed 8 bases, J shed 4 bases, and the junction held 13 bases outside the gene matches. Germline assignment: CDR1 SQVTM and CDR2 ANQGSEA.

This clone has only a few counts. The V and J genes are TRBV7-9 and TRBJ1-2, with 8 bases fitting TRBD1. The CDR3 extends over 13 amino acids. V lost 4 bases, J lost 8 bases, and 6 bases stayed unmatched. Germline values: CDR1 SEHNR, CDR2 FQNEAQ (reference sequence). The DNA for the CDR3 is TGTGCCAGCAGCTCGCGGACAGGGCAGGGCTACACCTTC. Amino acid sequence: CASSSRTGQGYTF.

The CDR3 bases are TGTGCCAGCAGTGAGGCAGGGAGACTCTATGGCTACACCTTC. It is translated as CASSEAGRLYGYTF. The chain is built from TRBV25-1 and TRBJ1-2, with TRBD1 as a possible D gene (5 bases). This CDR3 has 14 residues. The germline V gene encodes CDR1 MGHDK and CDR2 SYGVNS. Trimming removed 3 bases at V and 4 bases at J, with 12 bases between.

The chain joins TRBV27 to TRBJ1-1; unclear D gene. CDR3 length: 16 residues. The V gene lost 4 bases and the J gene lost 1 base, with 16 bases spanning the gap. Germline loops: CDR1 MNHEY, CDR2 SMNVEV (reference sequence). This CDR3 reads CASSSSGPSGNTEAFF. The CDR3 nucleotides are TGTGCCAGCAGTTCCTCCGGGCCATCTGGGAACACTGAAGCTTTCTTT.

The chain links TRBV6-5 to TRBJ2-5; possibly TRBD2 for D (5 bases). The V and J ends lost 7 bases and 4 bases respectively, with 10 bases between them. CDR1 is MNHEY and CDR2 is SVGAGI in the germline V gene. CDR3 length: 12 amino acids. The CDR3 DNA is TGTGCCAGCACCAAAAGCGGAGAGACCCAGTACTTC. Encoded protein: CASTKSGETQYF.

The chain combines TRBV27 with TRBJ2-1, with D unresolved. The CDR3 sequence is 12 residues long. The germline V gene has CDR1 MNHEY and CDR2 SMNVEV (reference sequence). The V and J ends lost 5 bases and 7 bases respectively, with 9 bases between them. The CDR3 is CASSPNWNEQFF. DNA for the CDR3: TGTGCCAGCAGTCCCAACTGGAATGAGCAGTTCTTC.

The chain links TRBV25-1 to TRBJ2-1; 8 bases fit TRBD1. CDR1 is MGHDK and CDR2 is SYGVNS in the germline V gene. Germline trimming cut 1 base from V and 6 bases from J; bases unmatched to any gene: 11. The CDR3 is 17 amino acids. CDR3 protein: CASSEWTGNYPGNEQFF. The CDR3 bases are TGTGCCAGCAGTGAATGGACAGGGAACTATCCAGGCAATGAGCAGTTCTTC.

V is TRBV5-6 and J is TRBJ1-2; TRBD1 matches at 7 bases. The CDR3 extends over 15 amino acids. V gave up 2 bases and J gave up 8 bases; unmatched junction bases: 12. Germline CDR1 and CDR2: SGHDT and YYEEEE. The CDR3 here is CASSLTGTAALGYTF. CDR3 nucleotide sequence: TGTGCCAGCAGCTTAACCGGGACAGCGGCCTTGGGCTACACCTTC.

The rearrangement uses TRBV5-1 and TRBJ2-5, with TRBD2 identical over 12 bases. Germline V gene lookup returns CDR1 SGHRS and CDR2 YFSETQ. V was clipped by 4 bases and J by 5 bases; unmatched bases: 6. This CDR3 region has 15 residues. The CDR3 nucleotides read TGCGCCAGCAGCACGGGACTAGCGGGCGGGGAGACCCAGTACTTC. Residues: CASSTGLAGGETQYF.

CDR3 sequence (DNA): TGTGCCAGCAGCCCGGAGCCCGGGACCGCCGCACCCCTCCACTTT. It translates to CASSPEPGTAAPLHF. This chain links TRBV5-8 with TRBJ1-6; a possible D gene is TRBD1 (5 bases). Trimming shortened V by 4 bases and J by 11 bases, and 19 bases separated the two germline ends. CDR3 length: 15 amino acids. Germline values: CDR1 SGHTS, CDR2 YDEGEE.

This clone was observed a handful of times. The rearrangement links TRBV27 to TRBJ2-1; D unresolved. The CDR3 is 8 amino acids. Trimming left V 10 bases short and J 10 bases short, with 5 bases between. Germline loops: CDR1 MNHEY, CDR2 SMNVEV (reference sequence). The CDR3 DNA sequence: TGTGCCAACGGAGAGCAGTTCTTC. This encodes CANGEQFF.

The chain recombines TRBV6-1 with TRBJ2-2; D possibly corresponds to TRBD2 (5 bases). CDR1 is MNHNS, CDR2 SASEGT, per germline. The V end lost 7 bases, the J end lost 1 base, and 7 bases lay between the germline ends. The CDR3 has 13 amino acids. The CDR3 loop is CASKLVNTGELFF. The CDR3, as DNA: TGTGCCAGCAAACTAGTGAACACCGGGGAGCTGTTTTTT.

The chain employs TRBV5-4 and TRBJ1-1; TRBD1 matches at 7 bases. CDR1 and CDR2 (germline): SGHNT, YYREEE (reference sequence). With V trimmed by 4 bases and J by 5 bases, 5 bases remained unmatched. The CDR3 extends over 13 amino acids. CDR3 loop: CASSPAQGTEAFF. The CDR3 DNA follows: TGTGCCAGCAGCCCGGCACAGGGGACTGAAGCTTTCTTT.

The rearrangement joins TRBV6-5 to TRBJ1-3; possibly TRBD1 for D (6 bases). V was cut by 0 bases and J by 3 bases, with 9 bases left in between. From germline, CDR1 is MNHEY and CDR2 SVGAGI. The CDR3 spans 15 residues. The CDR3 nucleotides read TGTGCCAGCAGTTACTCGGAAGGGGGTGGAAACACCATATATTTT. Protein product: CASSYSEGGGNTIYF.

This sequence joins TRBV27 and TRBJ2-7; D is ambiguous. V lost 4 bases, J lost 1 base, and 14 bases lay in between. The length of the CDR3 is 15 residues. CDR1 is MNHEY, CDR2 SMNVEV, per germline (reference sequence). CDR3 in DNA: TGTGCCAGCAGTTCAGAGCGTTCTCGTTCCTACGAGCAGTACTTC. The encoded protein is CASSSERSRSYEQYF.

The V call is TRBV13, the J call TRBJ2-1; 10 bases line up with TRBD1. CDR1 is PRHDT, CDR2 FYEKMQ, per germline (reference sequence). After removal of 4 bases from V and 2 bases from J, the junction contained 5 bases not matched to a gene. The CDR3 loop spans 16 amino acids. The CDR3 DNA follows: TGTGCCAGCAGCTCCCCCGACAGGGGGCCCTACAATGAGCAGTTCTTC. Its protein is CASSSPDRGPYNEQFF.

This clone was seen more than once but under ten times. This rearrangement joins TRBV5-1 to TRBJ1-1; D is uncertain. The CDR3 is 13 amino acids. The V end was cut by 5 bases, the J end by 3 bases, with 11 bases between. CDR1 and CDR2 (germline): SGHRS, YFSETQ. The CDR3, as DNA: TGCGCCAGCAGTATACGGCCGGACACTGAAGCTTTCTTT. Encoded protein: CASSIRPDTEAFF. Supplemented by reference TRBV5-1 and TRBJ1-1, the full variable domain reads KAGVTQTPRYLIKTRGQQVTLSCSPISGHRSVSWYQQTPGQGLQFLFEYFSETQRNKGNFPGRFSGRQFSNSRSEMNVSTLELGDSALYLCASSIRPDTEAFFGQGTRLTVV.

The chain recombines TRBV4-1 with TRBJ2-2; 10 nucleotides line up with TRBD2. V lost 10 bases to trimming and J lost 4 bases; unmatched junction nucleotides: 6. Germline lookup yields CDR1 MGHRA and CDR2 YSYEKL. There are 14 residues in the CDR3. The CDR3 DNA reads TGCGCCACCGAGGGACTAGCGTCCACCGGGGAGCTGTTTTTT. Its translation is CATEGLASTGELFF.

The V gene is TRBV29-1, the J gene TRBJ1-1; D may be TRBD1 (6 bases). This CDR3 is 12 amino acids long. The V gene lost 5 bases and the J gene lost 4 bases, with 11 bases spanning the gap. Germline CDR1 SQVTM, CDR2 ANQGSEA. The CDR3 here is CSVSGAATEAFF. CDR3 bases: TGCAGCGTTTCAGGGGCGGCCACTGAAGCTTTCTTT.